This TCR beta chain was sequenced during a study of shared clonotypes between healthy human individuals (dated by TCRdb to 2018 to 2020). Looking at the study overall: The cohort comprised a couple of women and a few men aged 18 to 49 years. For each donor, three plates each were used for CD4 naive and CD4 memory, two plates were used for CD8 naive, and one plate was used for CD8 memory. Libraries were prepared and TCR repertoires were sequenced by different laboratories using diverse techniques, in order to increase sequencing depth and limit assay-specific biases. Blood TCR repertoires of a handful of healthy adults were deeply sequenced to estimate repertoire size and the extent of clonotype sharing between individuals. Per donor, leukapheresis produced somewhere between about 0.9 and 9.5 billion PBMCs. What the work shows at the level of the full study, not this receptor alone: Naive subsets generally had larger estimated clonotype richness than memory subsets. Even with the large sequencing depth, rarefaction of the sorted-subset datasets indicated that sequencing was incomplete. Pairwise subsampling led to the expectation that sequencing depth would affect the degree of clonotype sharing among donors. Compared with non-shared clonotypes, clonotypes shared by all four sorted-subset donors had higher generation probabilities. The genetic and exposure-history diversity represented was limited by the small number of donors. Sampling was restricted to blood, and TCR repertoires in tissues likely differ from the TCR repertoires found in blood. Across several donors, around 5% of naive CD4, approximately 3.6% of naive CD8, 2.3% of memory CD4, and approximately 0.4% of memory CD8 clonotypes were shared.

Using the deep immunoSEQ assay, TCR CDR3 regions were amplified from genomic DNA by multiplex PCR. Extracted genomic DNA from each cell subset was distributed evenly across all wells of several immunoSEQ 96-well plates, and each plate was treated as a replicate. Each replicate PCR for sorted subsets received roughly 200 ng genomic DNA, equal to 30,000 or so T cell genomes. Purified libraries were measured with a Qubit 3.0 fluorometer, size-checked on a Bioanalyzer 2100, and measured again with the KAPA Library Quantification kit. Every immunoSEQ 96-well plate was sequenced on a separate single-read 150-cycle Illumina NextSeq 550 flow cell. Per the original workflow: The immunoSEQ output contained only junctional sequences without quality scores, so filtering could not match that applied to full-length reads. To assign V/J genes and CDR3, sequences were annotated against IMGT germline references using PyIR, a Python wrapper for IgBLAST v1.9. Reads were removed for weak V/J assignments (E-value above 1e-6), missing CDR3, stop codons, out-of-frame junctions, or ambiguous translated residues. V3J clonotypes were defined as sequences sharing the same inferred V gene, J gene, and CDR3 amino acid sequence. Percentage overlap between repertoires was calculated by dividing the number of shared unique clonotypes by the size of the smaller repertoire. RTK rarefaction, the Chao1 estimator, and Recon v2.1 estimates of unobserved clonotypes were used to assess repertoire richness. Generation probabilities were computed with OLGA for all TCRbeta clonotypes obtained by the gDNA method from a handful of donors. In its TCRdb copy, this immuneACCESS table keeps in-frame sequences only and misses some clones. Where compared with another copy, unresolved V genes explain less than half of these, and the others have no known cause. V, J and clone size are those of that table, while D and trimming were read from the DNA. The sample profile shows about 1 million clones; more than 65% of them were found once. The ten biggest clones cover approximately 1.5% of the sample.

Points on this clone: The clone's antigen remains unknown. Base quality data are lacking; no much larger clone is found one base away.

The donors were healthy, HIV-negative adults with no recently reported acute infections or vaccinations. Every donor was a Caucasian adult living in Nashville, Tennessee, USA. CD4+ T cells were enriched by magnetic negative selection; naive cells were then positively selected on CD45RA, and the negative fraction formed the memory subset. Blood was obtained by leukapheresis, after which PBMCs were separated by Ficoll-Histopaque density gradient centrifugation and cryopreserved in liquid nitrogen vapor phase. Analytical flow cytometry was used to check the purity and quantity of every magnetically sorted T cell population. From each sorted fraction, genomic DNA was isolated and quantified by UV absorbance on a Nanodrop 2000c. Sequences were obtained from memory CD4+ T cells sorted from blood. Reading the label with the study, this specimen's cell subset or site is: CD45RA-negative fraction. The clonotype was recovered from a man aged 18 to 35 in good health.

The CDR3 reads as follows: CASGGADGTDTQYF. The DNA reads TGTGCCTCCGGGGGGGCCGATGGCACAGATACGCAGTATTTT. The rearranged chain carries TRBV10-3 and TRBJ2-3, and 8 junction bases match TRBD2. V is cut back by 11 bases and J by 1 base, with 8 bases in the junction unmatched. The CDR3 covers 14 residues, taking in both the cysteine and the phenylalanine. Left in the record is the CDR3 DNA by itself, 42 bases read in frame from the first base. The germline V gene gives CDR1 as ENHRY and CDR2 as SYGVKD.